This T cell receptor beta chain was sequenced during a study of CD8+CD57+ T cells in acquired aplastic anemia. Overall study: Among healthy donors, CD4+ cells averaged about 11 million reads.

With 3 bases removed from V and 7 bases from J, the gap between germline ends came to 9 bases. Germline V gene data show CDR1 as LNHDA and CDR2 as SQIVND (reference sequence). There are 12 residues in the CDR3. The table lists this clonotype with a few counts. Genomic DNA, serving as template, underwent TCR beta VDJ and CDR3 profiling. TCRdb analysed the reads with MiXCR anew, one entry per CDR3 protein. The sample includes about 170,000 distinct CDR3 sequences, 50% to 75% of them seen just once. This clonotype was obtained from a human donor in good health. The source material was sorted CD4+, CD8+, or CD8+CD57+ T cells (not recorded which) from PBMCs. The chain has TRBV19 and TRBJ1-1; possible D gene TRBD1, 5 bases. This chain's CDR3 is CASSMRDREAFF. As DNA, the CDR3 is TGTGCCAGTAGTATGAGGGACCGTGAAGCTTTCTTT. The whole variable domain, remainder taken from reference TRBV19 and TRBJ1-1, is DGGITQSPKYLFRKEGQNVTLSCEQNLNHDAMYWYRQDPGQGLRLIYYSQIVNDFQKGDIAEGYSVSREKKESFPLTVTSAQKNPTAFYLCASSMRDREAFFGQGTRLTVV.